Listed below are T cell receptor beta chains from one sample, sequenced in a study of blood T cell repertoires in COVID-19. Produced via immunoSEQ multiplex PCR; TCRdb's table is partial and in-frame only. Of about 140,000 clones listed, 80% to 90% are singletons. Source material: PBMCs or T cells enriched from blood (not recorded which). Every receptor here comes from a man in his fifties or sixties who had recovered from COVID-19. CDR3s include the opening cysteine and the closing phenylalanine or tryptophan. D genes are given only for firm matches. Where a row states a size, it is once, few, many or the class of an expanded clone; other rows omit it.

>once|TRBV24-1|TRBJ1-6|TRBD1
TGTGCCACCAGTCTTGAACCACAGGGGGCTTGGGGTTCACCCCTCCACTTT
CATSLEPQGAWGSPLHF
>few|TRBV7-9|TRBJ2-1|-
TGTGCCAGCAGCTTTGGTCGCGGGGACAATGAGCAGTTCTTC
CASSFGRGDNEQFF
>-|TRBV5-1|TRBJ2-1|TRBD2
TGCGCCAGCAGTCGGGGGGGCAAAAATGAGCAGTTCTTC
CASSRGGKNEQFF
>-|TRBV28|TRBJ1-2|TRBD1
TGTGCCAGCAGTTTCGGGACAGCCCGAATGAACTATGGCTACACCTTC
CASSFGTARMNYGYTF
>-|TRBV11-2|TRBJ1-1|-
TGTGCCAGCAGCTCCTCCCGGGGACACCGACTCCAGGCTTTCTTT
CASSSSRGHRLQAFF
>-|TRBV19|TRBJ1-5|TRBD1
TGTGCCAGTAGTTGGGACAGGGTCATGGGGTCCCAGCATTTT
CASSWDRVMGSQHF
>-|TRBV4-3|TRBJ2-1|-
TGCGCCAGCAGCCAAGATGGGACTTGGAAGCAGTTCTTC
CASSQDGTWKQFF
>once|TRBV5-1|TRBJ1-3|-
TGCGCCAGCAGCTTGGGGACAGCTGGAAACACCATATATTTT
CASSLGTAGNTIYF
>-|TRBV28|TRBJ2-2|-
TGTGCCAGCAGTCCCGGGGGTACCGGGGAGCTGTTTTTT
CASSPGGTGELFF
>-|TRBV18|TRBJ2-2|-
TGTGCCAGCTCATTTCTACAGGGTAGAACCGGGGAGCTGTTTTTT
CASSFLQGRTGELFF
>-|TRBV18|TRBJ2-7|-
TGTGCCAGCTCACCATCCGGGGGAAACGAGCAGTACTTC
CASSPSGGNEQYF
>once|TRBV27|TRBJ2-2|TRBD1
TGTGCCAGCAGCGACAGGGTATACACCGGGGAGCTGTTTTTT
CASSDRVYTGELFF
>-|TRBV23-1|TRBJ1-2|-
TGCGCCAGCAGTGCCGCGGTTGAATCTAACTATGGCTACACCTTC
CASSAAVESNYGYTF
>-|TRBV7-6|TRBJ1-5|TRBD1
TGTGCCAGCAGCGCCCGACAGGGGTTCAATCAGCCCCAGCATTTT
CASSARQGFNQPQHF
>-|TRBV3-1/TRBV3-2|TRBJ1-6|-
TGTGCCAGCAGCCAGAGGGAGCGGTATTCACCCCTCCACTTT
CASSQRERYSPLHF
>-|TRBV21-1|TRBJ1-2|-
TGTGCCAGCAGCAAAGGGACAGGGGATGGCTACACCTTC
CASSKGTGDGYTF
>-|TRBV28|TRBJ2-2|-
TGTGCCAGCCGGAGGGCGGTCGGGGAGCTGTTTTTT
CASRRAVGELFF
>-|TRBV5-5|TRBJ2-3|TRBD1
TGTGCCAGCAGCCCTGACTGGACAGGGTCAGATACGCAGTATTTT
CASSPDWTGSDTQYF
>-|TRBV19|TRBJ1-5|-
TGTGCCAGTAGTATTCGGGGTTTCGACAATCAGCCCCAGCATTTT
CASSIRGFDNQPQHF
>-|TRBV7-3|TRBJ2-2|-
TGTGCCACCTCTGAGGCGGGGCCCAACACCGGGGAGCTGTTTTTT
CATSEAGPNTGELFF
>few|TRBV7-2|TRBJ2-1|TRBD2
TGTGCCAGCAGCACCACTAGCGGGGGGGGTAACAATGAGCAGTTCTTC
CASSTTSGGGNNEQFF
>-|TRBV6-5|TRBJ1-6|-
TGTGCCAGCACCGATAGCGGAGGGGCGCCCCTCCACTTT
CASTDSGGAPLHF
>few|TRBV27|TRBJ2-5|-
TGTGCCAGCAGTCTTCAGGGATCCCGAGAGCATGAGTACTTC
CASSLQGSREHEYF
>-|TRBV28|TRBJ1-5|-
TGTGCCAGCAGTGCGACAGTTAATCAGCCCCAGCATTTT
CASSATVNQPQHF
>-|TRBV30|TRBJ1-1|-
TGTGCCTGGATTCCAGTGAACACTGAAGCTTTCTTT
CAWIPVNTEAFF
>-|TRBV4-1|TRBJ1-5|-
TGCGCCAGCAGCCGCGGGGGCAATCAGCCCCAGCATTTT
CASSRGGNQPQHF
>once|TRBV7-9|TRBJ2-3|TRBD1
TGTGCCAGCAGCCGGACAGGGGCCGCAGATACGCAGTATTTT
CASSRTGAADTQYF